Presented here are 27 T cell receptor beta chains from one specimen sequenced in a study of blood T cell repertoires in COVID-19. Produced via immunoSEQ multiplex PCR; TCRdb's table is partial and in-frame only. The sample records approximately 240,000 clones, 82% being singletons. Sequenced material: peripheral blood. These receptors were taken from an elderly woman with active or convalescent COVID-19.

This clone was picked up a small number of times. The V and J genes are TRBV30 and TRBJ1-2; 8 nucleotides match TRBD1. V shed 4 bases, J shed 6 bases, and the junction held 10 bases outside the gene matches. CDR1 GTSNPN and CDR2 SVGIG come from the germline V gene (reference sequence). CDR3 length: 14 residues. CDR3 sequence: CAWTRTGILNGYTF. The CDR3 DNA reads as TGTGCCTGGACTAGGACAGGGATATTGAATGGCTACACCTTC.

V usage is TRBV19 and J usage is TRBJ2-7; TRBD2 matches at 12 bases. V was pared by 7 bases and J by 4 bases, with 8 bases of the junction left unmatched. Germline values: CDR1 LNHDA, CDR2 SQIVND (reference sequence). CDR3 length: 15 residues. The CDR3 region has the DNA TGTGCCAGTACCATGACTAGCGGGAGAGTTTACGAGCAGTACTTC. Translating it yields CASTMTSGRVYEQYF.

J is TRBJ2-2 and V is TRBV9, with TRBD1 matching 9 bases. CDR3 size: 17 residues. V lost 4 bases to trimming and J lost 3 bases; unmatched junction nucleotides: 10. Germline V gene data show CDR1 as SGDLS and CDR2 as YYNGEE. The DNA of the CDR3 is TGTGCCAGCAGCCCCCAGGTGAGGACAGGGGACACCGGGGAGCTGTTTTTT. Translating it yields CASSPQVRTGDTGELFF.

The chain couples TRBV28 to TRBJ1-5, with unresolved D. The V gene's germline CDR1 is MDHEN and CDR2 SYDVKM. The CDR3 runs to 16 residues. V lost 4 bases and J 7 bases, leaving 20 bases between the germline ends. CDR3 DNA: TGTGCCAGCAGTTCCCGTCATGGGCTTCGGGGACAGCCCCAGCATTTT. Its translation is CASSSRHGLRGQPQHF.

The chain links TRBV13 to TRBJ2-7; D possibly corresponds to TRBD1 (6 bases). V was clipped by 4 bases and J by 2 bases, with 24 bases between them. CDR1 is PRHDT and CDR2 is FYEKMQ in the germline V gene (reference sequence). The CDR3 is 18 residues long. The CDR3 is CASSSAKNRVTRTYEQYF. The CDR3 DNA sequence: TGTGCCAGCAGCTCAGCTAAGAACAGGGTTACCCGAACCTACGAGCAGTACTTC. Complete variable domain (other parts from reference TRBV13 and TRBJ2-7): AAGVIQSPRHLIKEKRETATLKCYPIPRHDTVYWYQQGPGQDPQFLISFYEKMQSDKGSIPDRFSAQQFSDYHSELNMSSLELGDSALYFCASSSAKNRVTRTYEQYFGPGTRLTVT.

The chain has TRBV27 and TRBJ1-1; D not certain. V was pared by 0 bases and J by 1 base, with 9 bases between. CDR3 length equals 15 residues. The germline V gene encodes CDR1 MNHEY and CDR2 SMNVEV (reference sequence). CDR3 region: CASSLSKAGNTEAFF. The CDR3 coding sequence is TGTGCCAGCAGTTTATCAAAAGCAGGGAACACTGAAGCTTTCTTT.

DNA of the CDR3: TGTGCCAGCAGCTTAGTGTTTGACAGTCCCATGCCCCAGTACTTC. Its protein is CASSLVFDSPMPQYF. The chain recombines TRBV7-8 with TRBJ2-5; tentatively, D is TRBD1 (5 bases). Germline V gene sequence: CDR1 SGHVS, CDR2 FQNEAQ. Trimming stripped 1 base from V and 9 bases from J, with 18 bases between. The CDR3 totals 15 residues.

The chain combines TRBV27 with TRBJ1-2; possible D gene TRBD1, 6 bases. Germline-derived CDR1 and CDR2 are MNHEY and SMNVEV (reference sequence). V lost 5 bases, J lost 5 bases, and 15 bases lay in between. This CDR3 is built from 14 residues. The CDR3 here is CASSLQPGQYGYTF. As DNA, the CDR3 is TGTGCCAGCAGTCTCCAACCGGGACAATATGGCTACACCTTC.

The V call is TRBV7-2, the J call TRBJ1-6; 8 positions agree with TRBD1. V lost 2 bases and J lost 5; bases outside the gene matches: 2. This CDR3 has 15 amino acids. Germline assignment: CDR1 SGHTA and CDR2 FQGNSA. The DNA of the CDR3 is TGTGCCAGCAGCTTACTGGGACAGGATAATTCACCCCTCCACTTT. As protein: CASSLLGQDNSPLHF.

This clone was found once. The chain has TRBV5-6 and TRBJ2-5, with TRBD1 identical over 9 bases. This CDR3 region has 17 residues. Germline values: CDR1 SGHDT, CDR2 YYEEEE. Trimming cost V 2 bases and J 4 bases; bases outside gene matches: 12. CDR3 residues: CASSLLRDRARIETQYF. CDR3 nucleotides: TGTGCCAGCAGCTTACTACGGGACAGGGCTCGAATAGAGACCCAGTACTTC.

The chain couples TRBV27 to TRBJ2-2; TRBD1 is a possible D gene (6 bases). CDR3 length equals 14 residues. Germline V gene sequence: CDR1 MNHEY, CDR2 SMNVEV (reference sequence). Trimming left V 6 bases short and J 3 bases short, with 11 bases between. CDR3 residues: CASRDRTYTGELFF. CDR3 DNA: TGTGCCAGCAGAGACAGGACATACACCGGGGAGCTGTTTTTT.

The chain uses TRBV10-3 and TRBJ1-4; TRBD1 is a possible D gene (5 bases). V shed 6 bases and J shed 2 bases, with 10 bases lying between them. There are 14 residues in the CDR3. Germline CDR1 reads ENHRY; CDR2 reads SYGVKD. CDR3 amino acids: CAISNGGTNEKLFF. The CDR3 DNA is TGTGCCATCAGCAATGGGGGGACTAATGAAAAACTGTTTTTT.

The CDR3 DNA reads as TGTGCCAGCAGCTCGGGGACTAGCGGGGGAGGGAAGACCCAGTACTTC. Protein: CASSSGTSGGGKTQYF. V is TRBV7-2 and J is TRBJ2-5; 14 bases are a match to TRBD2. After removal of 4 bases from V and 6 bases from J, the junction contained 7 bases not matched to a gene. From germline, CDR1 is SGHTA and CDR2 FQGNSA. The CDR3 length is 16 residues. Based on the CDR3 plus reference TRBV7-2 and TRBJ2-5, the full variable domain is GAGVSQSPSNKVTEKGKDVELRCDPISGHTALYWYRQSLGQGLEFLIYFQGNSAPDKSGLPSDRFSAERTGGSVSTLTIQRTQQEDSAVYLCASSSGTSGGGKTQYFGPGTRLLVL.

The rearrangement joins TRBV2 to TRBJ2-5; D possibly corresponds to TRBD1 (6 bases). V lost 5 bases, J lost 3 bases, and 7 bases lay in between. The CDR3 has 12 amino acids. Germline CDR1 SNHLY, CDR2 FYNNEI. The CDR3 protein is CASSRTEETQYF. CDR3 coding DNA: TGTGCCAGCAGTAGGACAGAAGAGACCCAGTACTTC.

The V call is TRBV18, the J call TRBJ1-1; TRBD1 matches at 8 bases. The V gene's germline CDR1 is KGHSH and CDR2 LQKENI. After removal of 7 bases from V and 5 bases from J, the junction contained 6 bases not matched to a gene. This CDR3 comprises 13 residues. CDR3 residues: CASLAGGNTEAFF. DNA for the CDR3: TGTGCCAGCTTAGCAGGGGGCAATACTGAAGCTTTCTTT.

This clone was observed a few times. V is TRBV23-1 and J is TRBJ2-1; TRBD1 is a possible D gene (6 bases). TRBV23-1 is assigned to the ORF class and has an uncertain function. This CDR3 is 16 amino acids long. Trimming cost V 0 bases and J 9 bases, with 18 bases left between them. The CDR3 DNA follows: TGCGCCAGCAGTCAATCGGTCAGGGGAGAGTGCGGTGAGCAGTTCTTC. This translates into CASSQSVRGECGEQFF.

This chain uses TRBV18 with TRBJ1-1; TRBD1 matches 9 bases. There are 17 residues in the CDR3. The V and J ends lost 3 bases and 3 bases, in that order; junction bases with no gene match: 11. CDR1 and CDR2 (germline): KGHSH, LQKENI. CDR3 bases: TGTGCCAGCTCACCTACTGCGGGACAGGGAAGAGACACTGAAGCTTTCTTT. Protein sequence: CASSPTAGQGRDTEAFF.

The chain combines TRBV11-2 with TRBJ2-1; D not resolved. Germline V gene sequence: CDR1 SGHAT, CDR2 FQNNGV. V lost 6 bases and J 5 bases, leaving 8 bases between the germline ends. The CDR3 is made up of 12 amino acids. The CDR3 nucleotides are TGTGCCAGCAGACAGATTAACAATGAGCAGTTCTTC. As protein: CASRQINNEQFF. Full variable domain (remainder filled in from reference TRBV11-2 and TRBJ2-1): EAGVAQSPRYKIIEKRQSVAFWCNPISGHATLYWYQQILGQGPKLLIQFQNNGVVDDSQLPKDRFSAERLKGVDSTLKIQPAKLEDSAVYLCASRQINNEQFFGPGTRLTVL.

This sequence joins TRBV27 and TRBJ1-6; D is unresolved. V shed 6 bases and J shed 8 bases, with 23 bases lying between them. Germline-derived CDR1 and CDR2 are MNHEY and SMNVEV (reference sequence). CDR3 size: 17 residues. CDR3 in DNA: TGTGCCAGCAGGCCGACCCTACCCGGGATGACGGATTCACCCCTCCACTTT. Translating it yields CASRPTLPGMTDSPLHF.

V usage is TRBV5-1 and J usage is TRBJ2-1; 10 bases are a match to TRBD2. The CDR3 length is 16 residues. The V gene end was trimmed by 0 bases and the J gene end by 10 bases; junction bases not matched to a gene: 10. Germline V gene sequence: CDR1 SGHRS, CDR2 YFSETQ. CDR3 DNA sequence: TGCGCCAGCAGCTTGGCACCAGCGGGAGGGGGTCTGGAGCAGTTCTTC. Translating it yields CASSLAPAGGGLEQFF.

The V call is TRBV4-1, the J call TRBJ1-4; D gene uncertain. Germline CDR1 is MGHRA and CDR2 is YSYEKL. V gave up 0 bases and J gave up 2 bases, with 10 bases separating them. There are 16 residues in the CDR3. DNA of the CDR3: TGCGCCAGCAGCCAAGAGGGTGGCAGGACTAATGAAAAACTGTTTTTT. Translated, it gives CASSQEGGRTNEKLFF.

The chain couples TRBV6-1 to TRBJ2-5; 8 bases are a match to TRBD1. J lost 3 bases, V lost 2 bases, and 5 bases had no gene match. CDR3 length: 15 amino acids. Per germline, CDR1 MNHNS and CDR2 SASEGT. As DNA, the CDR3 is TGTGCCAGCAGTGAAAGCTACAGGGGGGAAGAGACCCAGTACTTC. Amino acid sequence: CASSESYRGEETQYF.

V gene TRBV7-2 combines with J gene TRBJ1-1; TRBD1 matches 7 bases. The ends lost 7 bases at V and 3 bases at J; junction bases unmatched: 11. The V gene's germline CDR1 is SGHTA and CDR2 FQGNSA. The CDR3 runs 15 residues. Here the CDR3 reads CASNQGRGLYTEAFF. Written as DNA, the CDR3 is TGTGCCAGCAACCAGGGTAGGGGGCTGTACACTGAAGCTTTCTTT.

The rearrangement joins TRBV29-1 to TRBJ1-4; unclear D gene. The CDR3 has 13 residues. V was pared by 6 bases and J by 5 bases, with 13 bases between. CDR1 is SQVTM, CDR2 ANQGSEA, per germline. CDR3 region: CSVQRAPNEKLFF. The CDR3 region has the DNA TGCAGCGTACAGCGGGCCCCAAATGAAAAACTGTTTTTT.

The chain has TRBV2 and TRBJ1-1, with unresolved D. The V and J ends lost 4 bases and 8 bases respectively, with 11 bases between them. Germline CDR1 and CDR2: SNHLY and FYNNEI. The CDR3 covers 12 residues. The CDR3 coding sequence is TGTGCCAGCAGTGTAACGGGAGCCGAAGCTTTCTTT. Translating it yields CASSVTGAEAFF. The variable domain in full, with the rest retrieved from reference TRBV2 and TRBJ1-1, is EPEVTQTPSHQVTQMGQEVILRCVPISNHLYFYWYRQILGQKVEFLVSFYNNEISEKSEIFDDQFSVERPDGSNFTLKIRSTKLEDSAMYFCASSVTGAEAFFGQGTRLTVV.

This clone has a handful of counts. V is TRBV15 and J is TRBJ2-1, with 10 bases lining up with TRBD2. With 2 bases clipped from V and 4 bases from J, the junction kept 2 bases outside the gene matches. Germline V gene sequence: CDR1 LNHNV, CDR2 YYDKDF (reference sequence). This CDR3 has 15 residues. The CDR3 DNA reads as TGTGCCACCAGCAGACTAGCGGGGGCTTACAATGAGCAGTTCTTC. It encodes CATSRLAGAYNEQFF.

V gene TRBV28 combines with J gene TRBJ1-2; D uncertain. This CDR3 spans 11 amino acids. Trimming shortened V by 3 bases and J by 5 bases, and 4 bases separated the two germline ends. In germline, CDR1 is MDHEN, CDR2 SYDVKM. CDR3 region: CASSFYYGYTF. The CDR3 DNA sequence: TGTGCCAGCAGTTTCTATTATGGCTACACCTTC.